This TCR beta chain was observed in a study of blood T cell repertoires in COVID-19. About the research overall: COVID-19 samples from acute and convalescent phases originated in the United States, Italy and Spain.

Libraries were prepared by immunoSEQ multiplex PCR; TCRdb keeps only in-frame clonotypes and omits some of them. In the table there are over 200,000 clones, around 79% of which are singletons. Germline V gene sequence: CDR1 SGHTA, CDR2 FQGNSA. Deletions cut 1 base from V and 2 bases from J, with 12 bases between. This CDR3 has 16 amino acids. The V call is TRBV7-2, the J call TRBJ1-5, with D perhaps matching TRBD1 (5 bases). This receptor was taken from a woman older than 75 with acute or convalescent COVID-19. The sample was peripheral blood. As DNA, the CDR3 is TGTGCCAGCAGCTTAGTAGCGGCGGGGGGCAATCAGCCCCAGCATTTT. Translation gives CASSLVAAGGNQPQHF.